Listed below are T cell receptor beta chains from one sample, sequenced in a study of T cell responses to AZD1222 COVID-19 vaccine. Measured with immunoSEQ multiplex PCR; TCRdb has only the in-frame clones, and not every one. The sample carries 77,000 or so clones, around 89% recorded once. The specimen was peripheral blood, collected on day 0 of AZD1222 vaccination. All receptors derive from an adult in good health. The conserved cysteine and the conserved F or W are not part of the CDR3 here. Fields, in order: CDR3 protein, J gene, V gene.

AWSGTGSRTDTQY TRBJ2-3 TRBV30
ASRLEGLGEQY TRBJ2-7 TRBV5-6
ASAPPGVGNQPQH TRBJ1-5 TRBV12-5
AASTGGLGSNEQF TRBJ2-1 TRBV10-3
ASTPPGNHPNTGELF TRBJ2-2 TRBV3-1/TRBV3-2
ASDPSNGINTEAF TRBJ1-1 TRBV5-1
ASSLRQSDEKLF TRBJ1-4 TRBV5-1
ASSRGTSGSLTYEQY TRBJ2-7 TRBV5-4
ASSRGGTDNSPLH TRBJ1-6 TRBV10-2
ASSRVNTEAF TRBJ1-1 TRBV4-2
ASRGESSYEQY TRBJ2-7 TRBV28
ASSDGYNEKLF TRBJ1-4 TRBV14
ASSPLAGGPFGTDTQY TRBJ2-3 TRBV18